This T cell receptor beta chain is from a study of T cells in narcolepsy. Germline-derived CDR1 and CDR2 are SGHTA and FQGTGA. The CDR3 is 14 amino acids. V lost 5 bases and J lost 4; bases outside the gene matches: 2. On this clone itself: Antigen: not known.

TCRdb keeps only in-frame clones here, not all; method: immunoSEQ multiplex PCR. The profile shows about 180 clones, around a quarter of them singletons. This TCR derives from a human donor with narcolepsy. The gene calls are TRBV7-3 and TRBJ1-6; 7 bases are a match to TRBD1. Sequencing input: cultured CD4+ T cells from cerebrospinal fluid. The CDR3 region is CASSPTGYNSPLHF. CDR3 DNA: TGTGCCAGCAGCCCGACAGGGTATAATTCACCCCTCCACTTT. Full variable domain (remainder filled in from reference TRBV7-3 and TRBJ1-6): GAGVSQTPSNKVTEKGKYVELRCDPISGHTALYWYRQSLGQGPEFLIYFQGTGAADDSGLPNDRFFAVRPEGSVSTLKIQRTERGDSAVYLCASSPTGYNSPLHFGNGTRLTVT.